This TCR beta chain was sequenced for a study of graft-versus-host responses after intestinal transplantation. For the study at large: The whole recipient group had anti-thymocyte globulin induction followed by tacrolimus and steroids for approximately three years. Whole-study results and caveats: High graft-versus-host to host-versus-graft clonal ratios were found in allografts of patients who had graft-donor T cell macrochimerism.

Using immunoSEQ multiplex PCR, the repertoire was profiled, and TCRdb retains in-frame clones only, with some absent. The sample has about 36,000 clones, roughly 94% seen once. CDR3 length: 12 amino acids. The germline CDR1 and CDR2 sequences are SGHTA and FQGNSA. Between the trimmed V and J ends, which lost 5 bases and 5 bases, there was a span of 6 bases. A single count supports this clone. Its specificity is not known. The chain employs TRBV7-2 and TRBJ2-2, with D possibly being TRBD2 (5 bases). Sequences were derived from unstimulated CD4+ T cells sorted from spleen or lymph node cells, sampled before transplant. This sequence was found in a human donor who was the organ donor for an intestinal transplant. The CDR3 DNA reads TGTGCCAGCAGCAGGACTACCGGGGAGCTGTTTTTT. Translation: CASSRTTGELFF.